A single sample is the source of the 3 T cell receptor beta chains below, sequenced in a study of blood T cells in healthy people across ages (dated by TCRdb to between 2014 and 2016). Library generation was performed with 5' RACE. The instrument was an Illumina HiSeq 2500. A second PCR of 7 to 11 cycles was performed with a sample-barcoded 5' primer and a J-beta primer mix. TCRdb applied fastp at Q25 and MiXCR to the public reads, then kept only in-frame beta chains. Rows merge per CDR3 protein into single entries with the most common DNA and genes. The sample table contains over a million distinct CDR3 sequences; only one count was recorded for roughly 45% of them. The ten largest clones add up to approximately 20% of the sample. Sequenced material: blood. The receptors were gathered from a woman aged 60-70 years in good health.

The rearrangement uses TRBV13 and TRBJ1-1; a possible D gene is TRBD1 (5 bases). The germline V and J ends were trimmed by 6 bases and 2 bases, with 10 bases remaining between them. The CDR3 is 13 amino acids. From germline, CDR1 is PRHDT and CDR2 FYEKMQ (reference sequence). CDR3 in amino acids: CASRHTGNTEAFF. The CDR3 region has the DNA TGTGCCAGCAGGCATACAGGTAACACTGAAGCTTTCTTT.

This chain links TRBV7-7 with TRBJ2-7; maybe TRBD2 (5 bases). V lost 2 bases and J lost 0, with 11 bases in between. Germline V lookup: CDR1 SSHAT, CDR2 FNYEAQ (reference sequence). This CDR3 is built from 15 residues. The CDR3 here is CASSLSLGPSYEQYF. CDR3 in DNA: TGTGCCAGCAGCTTATCACTAGGACCCTCCTACGAGCAGTACTTC.

The chain combines TRBV20-1 with TRBJ2-4; D gene ambiguous. V shed 0 bases and J shed 7 bases, with 16 bases lying between them. Germline CDR1 is DFQATT and CDR2 is SNEGSKA (reference sequence). This CDR3 has 15 amino acids. The CDR3: CSAREAPVGWNIQYF. CDR3 nucleotides: TGCAGTGCTAGAGAGGCCCCCGTTGGGTGGAACATTCAGTACTTC.